The 19 T cell receptor beta chains below all came from one sample that was sequenced in a study of control samples from healthy donors and cancer patients. Assay: immunoSEQ multiplex PCR; the TCRdb copy retains only in-frame clones and omits some. The table lists roughly 130,000 clones, approximately 90% of them singletons. Sequenced sample: blood. These receptors originate from a man between 18 and 35 years old in good health.

The chain uses TRBV7-9 and TRBJ2-7, with D perhaps TRBD1 (6 bases). Per germline, CDR1 SEHNR and CDR2 FQNEAQ (reference sequence). The CDR3 has 15 amino acids. Trimming took 1 base from V and 3 from J, leaving 13 bases between them. The CDR3 coding sequence is TGTGCCAGCAGCTTAGGAGCAGGGGTGGTCTACGAGCAGTACTTC. Amino acids: CASSLGAGVVYEQYF.

The J gene is TRBJ1-4, the V gene TRBV5-1; D uncertain. The CDR3 covers 14 residues. Germline V lookup: CDR1 SGHRS, CDR2 YFSETQ. The germline V and J ends were trimmed by 2 bases and 8 bases, with 13 bases remaining between them. CDR3 in amino acids: CASSFKGFEEKLFF. The CDR3, as DNA: TGCGCCAGCAGCTTTAAGGGCTTTGAAGAAAAACTGTTTTTT.

This clone was seen only once. The genes are TRBV7-6 and TRBJ2-1; D is unclear. V was clipped by 5 bases and J by 9 bases, with 23 bases between them. CDR3 length equals 16 residues. Germline-derived CDR1 and CDR2 are SGHVS and FNYEAQ. CDR3 DNA sequence: TGTGCCAGCAGCCCGTCCCCCCCAGGTGTAACGGGTGAGCAGTTCTTC. This sequence encodes CASSPSPPGVTGEQFF.

The CDR3 DNA reads TGTGCCAGTAGTGAACTAGCGGGGGGAAACCTAGCCAAAAACATTCAGTACTTC. Translating it yields CASSELAGGNLAKNIQYF. The gene calls are TRBV19 and TRBJ2-4, with 12 bases that match TRBD2. V shed 5 bases and J 0 bases; nucleotides not matched to a gene: 8. Germline assignment: CDR1 LNHDA and CDR2 SQIVND (reference sequence). The CDR3 sequence is 18 residues long.

This clone was observed once. V is TRBV29-1 and J is TRBJ2-5; D is possibly TRBD1 or TRBD2 (5 bases each). The CDR3 length is 12 residues. Germline CDR1 and CDR2: SQVTM and ANQGSEA. V was shortened by 6 bases and J by 1 base, with 9 bases between the two germline ends. CDR3 sequence (DNA): TGCAGCGTGCTGGGACCCCAAGAGACCCAGTACTTC. Encoded protein: CSVLGPQETQYF. The full variable domain, its missing parts supplied by reference TRBV29-1 and TRBJ2-5, is SAVISQKPSRDICQRGTSLTIQCQVDSQVTMMFWYRQQPGQSLTLIATANQGSEATYESGFVIDKFPISRPNLTFSTLTVSNMSPEDSSIYLCSVLGPQETQYFGPGTRLLVL.

The V gene is TRBV7-9, the J gene TRBJ2-5; 7 nucleotides match TRBD1. J was trimmed by 3 bases and V by 5 bases; bases with no gene match: 6. CDR3 length: 14 amino acids. Germline assignment: CDR1 SEHNR and CDR2 FQNEAQ (reference sequence). CDR3 amino acids: CASSGTGTEETQYF. CDR3 bases: TGTGCCAGCAGCGGGACCGGGACAGAAGAGACCCAGTACTTC.

V and J are TRBV5-4 and TRBJ2-5, with no clear D. Germline-derived CDR1 and CDR2 are SGHNT and YYREEE (reference sequence). CDR3 length equals 14 residues. V was shortened by 4 bases and J by 1 base, with 11 bases between the two germline ends. As DNA, the CDR3 is TGTGCCAGCAGCACCCACCCAGGCCAAGAGACCCAGTACTTC. Its protein is CASSTHPGQETQYF.

The chain uses TRBV12-5 and TRBJ1-4; D gene unclear. Germline V gives CDR1 LGHNT, CDR2 FRNRAP. Between the trimmed V and J ends, which lost 0 bases and 7 bases, there was a span of 9 bases. The CDR3 has 14 amino acids. The CDR3 DNA reads as TGTGCTAGTGGTTTGGTACGGTCCTTTGAAAAACTGTTTTTT. As protein: CASGLVRSFEKLFF.

With respect to this clone: Other DNA sequences within the sample encode an identical CDR3. The CDR3 DNA sequence: TGTGCCAGCAGTGATGTCTCTGGAAACACCATATATTTT. Translating gives CASSDVSGNTIYF. This chain joins TRBV6-1 and TRBJ1-3; no definite D call. Trimming stripped 3 bases from V and 0 bases from J, with 3 bases between. CDR1 and CDR2 (germline): MNHNS, SASEGT. The CDR3 is made up of 13 amino acids.

The V call is TRBV15, the J call TRBJ2-5; D unclear. V lost 0 bases, J lost 5 bases, and 4 bases lay in between. The CDR3 loop spans 12 amino acids. The germline CDR1 and CDR2 sequences are LNHNV and YYDKDF (reference sequence). The CDR3 reads CATSRDWETQYF. The CDR3 nucleotides read TGTGCCACCAGCAGAGACTGGGAGACCCAGTACTTC.

The V gene is TRBV6-4, the J gene TRBJ2-1, with unresolved D. The germline CDR1 and CDR2 sequences are MRHNA and SNTAGT. The CDR3 runs 14 residues. Trimming removed 3 bases from V and 5 bases from J, with 11 bases in between. The CDR3 region is CASSEIGTNNEQFF. The CDR3 DNA sequence: TGTGCCAGCAGTGAAATTGGTACAAACAATGAGCAGTTCTTC.

This clone was observed a single time. This chain joins TRBV30 and TRBJ2-7; TRBD1 might be the D (6 bases). The CDR3 has 12 residues. The V end was cut by 1 base, the J end by 6 bases, with 10 bases between. Germline V gives CDR1 GTSNPN, CDR2 SVGIG (reference sequence). In DNA, the CDR3 is TGTGCCTGGAGTGCTCAGGGGTTCGAGCAGTACTTC. It yields the protein CAWSAQGFEQYF.

The V and J genes are TRBV10-3 and TRBJ1-1; 10 bases map to TRBD1. CDR1 and CDR2 from the germline V gene are ENHRY and SYGVKD. The CDR3 is 15 amino acids. The V and J ends lost 6 bases and 4 bases, in that order; junction bases with no gene match: 8. CDR3 in amino acids: CAIRTGTGESTEAFF. CDR3 sequence (DNA): TGTGCCATCAGGACTGGGACAGGGGAAAGCACTGAAGCTTTCTTT.

This sequence joins TRBV19 and TRBJ2-3, with D hard to call. V gave up 11 bases and J gave up 4 bases, with 22 bases separating them. The CDR3 loop spans 15 amino acids. Per the germline V gene, CDR1 is LNHDA and CDR2 is SQIVND (reference sequence). The CDR3, as DNA: TGTGCCGTTCGAAGCTTAGTGGGAAGTGCAGATACGCAGTATTTT. It translates to CAVRSLVGSADTQYF.

V is TRBV7-9 and J is TRBJ1-5; 8 positions agree with TRBD1. Germline V gene data show CDR1 as SEHNR and CDR2 as FQNEAQ (reference sequence). The CDR3 has 21 residues. After removal of 5 bases from V and 0 bases from J, the junction contained 21 bases not matched to a gene. DNA for the CDR3: TGTGCCAGCAGCAGCGACAGGGGACCAACCACTAAGGACTATAGCAATCAGCCCCAGCATTTT. Protein: CASSSDRGPTTKDYSNQPQHF.

This rearrangement joins TRBV2 to TRBJ2-7; no reliable D call. The CDR3 is made up of 13 amino acids. The V and J ends lost 2 bases and 4 bases respectively, with 9 bases between them. Germline CDR1 SNHLY, CDR2 FYNNEI. Here the CDR3 DNA reads TGTGCCAGCAGTGAACGGAAGTTTTACGAGCAGTACTTC. Translated, it gives CASSERKFYEQYF.

The V call is TRBV3-1 (or the pseudogene TRBV3-2), the J call TRBJ2-7; 8 bases are shared with TRBD1. The V gene end was trimmed by 0 bases and the J gene end by 6 bases; junction bases not matched to a gene: 1. This CDR3 has 13 amino acids. The V gene's germline CDR1 is LGHDT and CDR2 YNNKEL (reference sequence). The CDR3 protein is CASSQDDRGEQYF. The CDR3 region has the DNA TGTGCCAGCAGCCAAGATGACAGGGGCGAGCAGTACTTC.

V usage is TRBV18 and J usage is TRBJ1-6; 7 nucleotides agree with TRBD1. Germline assignment: CDR1 KGHSH and CDR2 LQKENI. Germline trimming cut 6 bases from V and 7 bases from J; bases unmatched to any gene: 9. This CDR3 spans 15 amino acids. The CDR3 nucleotides are TGTGCCAGCTCGCGTCCCGGGACAGTCAATTCACCCCTCCACTTT. This gives the protein CASSRPGTVNSPLHF.

The chain joins TRBV27 to TRBJ1-2; D is undetermined. This CDR3 has 13 amino acids. Germline-derived CDR1 and CDR2 are MNHEY and SMNVEV (reference sequence). Trimming took 2 bases from V and 2 from J, leaving 6 bases between them. The CDR3 nucleotides are TGTGCCAGCAGTTTAATAGGGAACTATGGCTACACCTTC. It yields the protein CASSLIGNYGYTF.